The entry that follows covers one T cell receptor beta chain sequence. TEMRA cells were FACS-enriched, with CD8+ and CD4+ T cells isolated negatively. This sample was taken from a study of CD8 T cells in Susac syndrome. Reverse transcription of about 0.5 to 1 ug RNA used random hexamers. TCRdb reprocessed the immunoSEQ multiplex PCR reads via MiXCR and lists one record per CDR3 protein. The table records 150,000 to 200,000 distinct CDR3 sequences, 85% to 95% of them present only once. This CDR3 comprises 17 residues. CDR1 and CDR2 from the germline V gene are MGHRA and YSYEKL. With 1 base clipped from V and 3 bases from J, the junction kept 8 bases outside the gene matches.

V usage is TRBV4-1 and J usage is TRBJ2-3; 9 bases align to TRBD1. This receptor was identified in a human donor with multiple sclerosis. The sequenced material came from CD8+ T cells from PBMCs. The CDR3 bases are TGCGCCAGCAGCCAAGTTGGGGGACAGGGTAGGACAGATACGCAGTATTTT. Translating gives CASSQVGGQGRTDTQYF.